The 32 T cell receptor beta chains in this list originate from one sample, sequenced in a study of identical twins (dated by TCRdb to 2016 to 2017). The method was 5' RACE. Sequencing instrument: Illumina HiSeq 2000. TCRdb cleaned the public reads at Q25 with fastp, built clones with MiXCR and kept in-frame beta chains. Rows with one shared CDR3 protein collapse into an entry with the most common genes and DNA. This sample holds about 280,000 distinct CDR3 sequences; roughly 8.6% were observed only once. The ten largest make up less than 2.5% of the sample. These same records also appear under a second study, on yellow fever vaccine responses in identical twins.

Sequencing was carried out using memory (CD45RO+) T cells sorted from blood. What this sample's cell subset or site label stands for: CD45RO+ enriched T cells. Source of these receptors: a woman between 18 and 29 years old in good health.

This clonotype was observed many times. The V gene is TRBV10-2, the J gene TRBJ2-3; 9 positions match TRBD2. The CDR3 consists of 15 residues. Looked up from germline, CDR1 is WSHSY and CDR2 is SAAADI. Losses at the gene ends were 2 bases for V and 4 bases for J; bases not matched to a gene: 4. The CDR3 sequence is CASSESGRRADTQYF. CDR3 in DNA: TGCGCCAGCAGTGAGAGCGGGAGGAGGGCAGATACGCAGTATTTT.

This chain uses TRBV25-1 with TRBJ2-7, with D possibly being TRBD1 (5 bases). V was shortened by 6 bases and J by 4 bases, with 19 bases between the two germline ends. The CDR3 runs 15 residues. Germline V gene data show CDR1 as MGHDK and CDR2 as SYGVNS. In DNA form, the CDR3 reads TGTGCCAGCAGGCCTCACTGGACAAACGATTACGAGCAGTACTTC. It codes for CASRPHWTNDYEQYF.

This clonotype was recorded many times. The V call is TRBV7-8, the J call TRBJ2-5; no clear D gene. Trimming pared 4 bases from V and 1 base from J, leaving 10 bases between. This CDR3 is 14 amino acids long. The germline V gene encodes CDR1 SGHVS and CDR2 FQNEAQ. The CDR3 protein is CASSSSTVQETQYF. CDR3 bases: TGTGCCAGCAGCTCCTCGACGGTCCAAGAGACCCAGTACTTC.

This clonotype showed up just a few times. The CDR3 DNA is TGTGCCAGCAGCCAAGATCTGGACTCTGGGGCCAACGTCCTGACTTTC. Translating it yields CASSQDLDSGANVLTF. The V call is TRBV4-2, the J call TRBJ2-6; no reliable D call. Trimming took 0 bases from V and 0 from J, leaving 6 bases between them. The CDR3 consists of 16 residues. From germline, CDR1 is LGHNA and CDR2 YNFKEQ.

This clonotype was seen a handful of times. The chain has TRBV2 and TRBJ2-3; D gene unclear. V gave up 0 bases and J gave up 14 bases, with 3 bases separating them. There are 9 residues in the CDR3. Germline-derived CDR1 and CDR2 are SNHLY and FYNNEI. DNA for the CDR3: TGTGCCAGCAGTGAAGCGCTGTATTTT. It translates to CASSEALYF.

The chain links TRBV7-6 to TRBJ1-4, with 8 nucleotides matching TRBD1. The CDR3 runs to 15 residues. The V segment lost 5 bases and the J segment 3 bases; nucleotides outside the gene matches: 5. Germline V gene lookup returns CDR1 SGHVS and CDR2 FNYEAQ. The CDR3 protein is CASSAQQGANEKLFF. CDR3 nucleotides: TGTGCCAGCAGCGCACAACAGGGGGCTAATGAAAAACTGTTTTTT.

The chain recombines TRBV10-3 with TRBJ2-7, with D perhaps TRBD2 (6 bases). From germline, CDR1 is ENHRY and CDR2 SYGVKD. V lost 4 bases to trimming and J lost 4 bases, with 14 bases between them. The CDR3 consists of 14 residues. The CDR3: CAISGGVKNYEQYF. CDR3 sequence (DNA): TGTGCCATCAGTGGGGGGGTCAAGAATTACGAGCAGTACTTC.

The J gene is TRBJ1-6, the V gene TRBV27, with 8 bases aligning to TRBD1. Germline CDR1 is MNHEY and CDR2 is SMNVEV (reference sequence). Trimming cost V 0 bases and J 11 bases; bases outside gene matches: 6. The CDR3 runs 15 residues. The CDR3: CASSLSRTGLAPLHF. The DNA of the CDR3 is TGTGCCAGCAGTTTATCCCGGACAGGGTTAGCACCCCTCCACTTT.

This clonotype was seen only a few times. The chain is built from TRBV12-3 or TRBV12-4 and TRBJ1-5; TRBD1 might be the D (5 bases). This CDR3 is 14 amino acids long. Trimming removed 1 base from V and 6 bases from J, with 10 bases in between. CDR3 in DNA: TGTGCCAGCAGTTTAGGTCCAAGGGGTCAGCCCCAGCATTTT. It is translated as CASSLGPRGQPQHF.

The chain combines TRBV11-1 with TRBJ1-2; 12 nucleotides agree with TRBD1. Germline V gene lookup returns CDR1 SGHAT and CDR2 FQDESV (reference sequence). V gave up 3 bases and J gave up 2 bases; unmatched junction bases: 10. The CDR3 covers 18 residues. CDR3 protein: CASSFAGGTGGLNYGYTF. DNA for the CDR3: TGTGCCAGCAGCTTTGCGGGAGGGACAGGGGGCTTAAACTATGGCTACACCTTC.

This clonotype was observed at least ten times. CDR3 amino acids: CASSHQIQGRTEAFF. CDR3 sequence (DNA): TGCGCCAGCAGCCATCAAATACAGGGGCGAACTGAAGCTTTCTTT. This chain links TRBV10-1 with TRBJ1-1; 7 nucleotides line up with TRBD1. CDR3 size: 15 residues. Trimming took 6 bases from V and 5 from J; bases not matched to a gene: 12. Germline lookup yields CDR1 WNHNN and CDR2 SYGVQD (reference sequence).

This chain joins TRBV6-1 and TRBJ1-6, with 10 bases aligning to TRBD1. V gave up 6 bases and J gave up 8 bases; unmatched junction bases: 7. The length of the CDR3 is 15 residues. In germline, CDR1 is MNHNS, CDR2 SASEGT. CDR3 coding DNA: TGTGCCAGCAGCCGTTTTGGGACAGGGGATTCACCCCTCCACTTT. Translated, it gives CASSRFGTGDSPLHF.

This clonotype was detected only a few times. The CDR3 DNA reads TGTGCCAGCAGTCCGCTCACGGGGACCTACAATGAGCAGTTCTTC. Protein product: CASSPLTGTYNEQFF. The rearrangement links TRBV7-2 to TRBJ2-1, with D possibly TRBD2 on 5 matching bases. The V and J ends lost 6 bases and 2 bases respectively, with 14 bases between them. The germline V gene has CDR1 SGHTA and CDR2 FQGNSA. CDR3 size: 15 residues. The whole variable domain, remainder taken from reference TRBV7-2 and TRBJ2-1, is GAGVSQSPSNKVTEKGKDVELRCDPISGHTALYWYRQSLGQGLEFLIYFQGNSAPDKSGLPSDRFSAERTGGSVSTLTIQRTQQEDSAVYLCASSPLTGTYNEQFFGPGTRLTVL.

In its sample, this clonotype was seen many times. V and J are TRBV5-1 and TRBJ2-3; 9 nucleotides line up with TRBD1. There are 15 residues in the CDR3. Germline V gene sequence: CDR1 SGHRS, CDR2 YFSETQ. V shed 3 bases, J shed 5 bases, and the junction held 7 bases outside the gene matches. The CDR3 here is CASSSVQGAKDTQYF. CDR3 coding DNA: TGCGCCAGCAGCTCCGTACAGGGGGCTAAAGATACGCAGTATTTT.

This clonotype has only a few counts. The chain is built from TRBV9 and TRBJ1-2; D is unresolved. The CDR3 runs to 13 residues. V was cut by 0 bases and J by 5 bases, with 8 bases left in between. Germline values: CDR1 SGDLS, CDR2 YYNGEE. CDR3 sequence reads: CASSVEDGYGYTF. The CDR3 DNA is TGTGCCAGCAGCGTAGAGGACGGATATGGCTACACCTTC.

The sample holds many counts of this clonotype. The J gene is TRBJ2-3, the V gene TRBV10-3, with TRBD1 as a possible D gene (5 bases). The CDR3 is made up of 13 amino acids. Trimming stripped 2 bases from V and 4 bases from J, with 7 bases between. In germline, CDR1 is ENHRY, CDR2 SYGVKD. The CDR3 DNA reads TGTGCCATCAGTGAGGGGGCTCCAGATACGCAGTATTTT. It yields the protein CAISEGAPDTQYF.

CDR3 coding DNA: TGCGCCAGCAGCTTGGAGTTTGCTAGCGGGGGGAATGAGCAGTTCTTC. Its protein product is CASSLEFASGGNEQFF. The chain couples TRBV5-1 to TRBJ2-1; the match to TRBD2 covers 11 bases. With V trimmed by 0 bases and J by 7 bases, 6 bases remained unmatched. The V gene's germline CDR1 is SGHRS and CDR2 YFSETQ. The CDR3 runs to 16 residues.

This clonotype was seen repeatedly, ten times or more. This chain uses TRBV5-1 with TRBJ1-1; D unresolved. Germline CDR1 and CDR2: SGHRS and YFSETQ. V lost 0 bases to trimming and J lost 3 bases, with 6 bases between them. The CDR3 extends over 13 amino acids. CDR3 protein: CASSLEQYTEAFF. CDR3 DNA: TGCGCCAGCAGCTTGGAGCAGTACACTGAAGCTTTCTTT.

The sample holds many counts of this clonotype. This sequence joins TRBV4-2 and TRBJ1-4; D gene unclear. V lost 0 bases and J 4 bases, leaving 0 bases between the germline ends. In germline, CDR1 is LGHNA, CDR2 YNFKEQ. The CDR3 runs to 12 residues. The CDR3 DNA reads as TGTGCCAGCAGCCAAGATAATGAAAAACTGTTTTTT. Amino acid sequence: CASSQDNEKLFF.

The chain is built from TRBV7-9 and TRBJ2-5; 8 nucleotides line up with TRBD1. Per germline, CDR1 SEHNR and CDR2 FQNEAQ (reference sequence). The junction had 10 bases not matched to a gene; V was cut back by 4 bases and J by 3 bases. The CDR3 spans 16 residues. The CDR3 nucleotides read TGTGCCAGCAGCTCTCTCCGGACAGGGACGAAAGAGACCCAGTACTTC. It is translated as CASSSLRTGTKETQYF.

This clonotype was seen at least ten times. The chain joins TRBV7-9 to TRBJ1-1; unclear D gene. V lost 1 base to trimming and J lost 5 bases, with 11 bases between them. CDR3 size: 14 residues. The V gene's germline CDR1 is SEHNR and CDR2 FQNEAQ (reference sequence). The DNA for the CDR3 is TGTGCCAGCAGCTTAGGTGGGGTTGCGACTGAAGCTTTCTTT. Its translation is CASSLGGVATEAFF. The entire variable domain, with the rest obtained from reference TRBV7-9 and TRBJ1-1, is as follows: DTGVSQNPRHKITKRGQNVTFRCDPISEHNRLYWYRQTLGQGPEFLTYFQNEAQLEKSRLLSDRFSAERPKGSFSTLEIQRTEQGDSAMYLCASSLGGVATEAFFGQGTRLTVV.

V and J are TRBV28 and TRBJ1-1; TRBD1 matches 10 bases. Looked up from germline, CDR1 is MDHEN and CDR2 is SYDVKM. The CDR3 has 12 amino acids. Trimming cost V 6 bases and J 12 bases; bases outside gene matches: 7. CDR3 nucleotide sequence: TGTGCCAGCAGCCCGGACAGGGGGGATTCTTTCTTT. Amino acid sequence: CASSPDRGDSFF.

In its sample, this clonotype was seen a few times. The genes are TRBV20-1 and TRBJ2-2, with 9 bases fitting TRBD1. This CDR3 region has 15 residues. Unmatched junction bases numbered 1, after V lost 0 bases and J lost 2 bases. Per germline, CDR1 DFQATT and CDR2 SNEGSKA (reference sequence). CDR3 nucleotides: TGCAGTGCTAGAGAGGGACAGGGAAACACCGGGGAGCTGTTTTTT. Translating gives CSAREGQGNTGELFF.

The chain joins TRBV7-8 to TRBJ2-1, with TRBD2 matching over 13 bases. The germline CDR1 and CDR2 sequences are SGHVS and FQNEAQ. J was trimmed by 10 bases and V by 4 bases; bases with no gene match: 13. This CDR3 contains 17 residues. The CDR3 sequence is CASSSGTSGITNREQFF. CDR3 in DNA: TGTGCCAGCAGCTCCGGGACTAGCGGGATCACTAATAGGGAGCAGTTCTTC. Looking up the rest from reference TRBV7-8 and TRBJ2-1 gives the full variable domain: GAGVSQSPRYKVAKRGQDVALRCDPISGHVSLFWYQQALGQGPEFLTYFQNEAQLDKSGLPSDRFFAERPEGSVSTLKIQRTQQEDSAVYLCASSSGTSGITNREQFFGPGTRLTVL.

The genes are TRBV4-1 and TRBJ2-1, with 8 nucleotides matching TRBD2. This CDR3 is 15 amino acids long. After removal of 0 bases from V and 5 bases from J, the junction contained 3 bases not matched to a gene. Per the germline V gene, CDR1 is MGHRA and CDR2 is YSYEKL. CDR3 residues: CASSQDRTSNNEQFF. The CDR3 DNA follows: TGCGCCAGCAGCCAAGATCGGACTAGCAACAATGAGCAGTTCTTC.

This clonotype was observed many times. The genes are TRBV3-1 and TRBJ1-1, with unresolved D. This CDR3 contains 13 residues. V shed 3 bases and J shed 7 bases, with 12 bases lying between them. From germline, CDR1 is LGHDT and CDR2 YNNKEL (reference sequence). DNA for the CDR3: TGTGCCAGCAGCCAGCGGACCACTATTGAAGCTTTCTTT. The encoded protein is CASSQRTTIEAFF.

This clonotype was detected many times. The V gene is TRBV28, the J gene TRBJ2-7; D is possibly TRBD2 (7 bases). Per germline, CDR1 MDHEN and CDR2 SYDVKM. V lost 10 bases, J lost 2 bases, and 24 bases lay in between. The CDR3 has 16 amino acids. CDR3 sequence (DNA): TGTGCCACCCTAGGGGGGGCCACTGTTCGCCCCTACGAGCAGTACTTC. Translating gives CATLGGATVRPYEQYF.

Comment on this clonotype: One junction end does not reproduce the germline sequence, and a read error may be involved. The chain joins TRBV7-9 to TRBJ1-2, with D possibly being TRBD1 (5 bases). Germline values: CDR1 SEHNR, CDR2 FQNEAQ (reference sequence). This CDR3 is built from 15 residues. The CDR3 sequence: CASSRQLQFDYSYTF. In nucleotides, the CDR3 is TGTGCCAGCAGCCGACAGCTGCAGTTTGACTATAGCTACACCTTC.

The chain combines TRBV3-1 with TRBJ2-6; D gene ambiguous. The germline CDR1 and CDR2 sequences are LGHDT and YNNKEL (reference sequence). With 4 bases removed from V and 0 bases from J, the gap between germline ends came to 7 bases. CDR3 length: 15 amino acids. The CDR3 here is CASSPPNSGANVLTF. The CDR3 region has the DNA TGTGCCAGCAGCCCCCCCAACTCTGGGGCCAACGTCCTGACTTTC.

This clonotype occurred many times. The J gene is TRBJ2-7, the V gene TRBV5-1, with 12 bases aligning to TRBD1. CDR1 is SGHRS, CDR2 YFSETQ, per germline. The length of the CDR3 is 16 residues. Trimming removed 4 bases from V and 7 bases from J; junction bases left unmatched: 12. In DNA form, the CDR3 reads TGCGCCAGCAGCCCAATCTCCGGGACAGGGGGCCGGGAGCAGTACTTC. Its protein is CASSPISGTGGREQYF.

This clonotype was recorded a few times. V usage is TRBV6-1 and J usage is TRBJ2-1; possibly TRBD2 for D (6 bases). This CDR3 spans 14 amino acids. Trimming left V 5 bases short and J 7 bases short, with 15 bases between. Germline CDR1 and CDR2: MNHNS and SASEGT. Written as DNA, the CDR3 is TGTGCCAGCAGTCCCCTTGGGGAGGCTAATGAGCAGTTCTTC. This gives the protein CASSPLGEANEQFF.

This clonotype was found many times. The chain couples TRBV6-1 to TRBJ1-3; D unclear. The CDR3 is 13 residues long. The V and J ends lost 7 bases and 0 bases respectively, with 7 bases between them. Germline CDR1 MNHNS, CDR2 SASEGT. The CDR3 DNA sequence: TGTGCCAGCAAGGAGAGCTCTGGAAACACCATATATTTT. Translated, it gives CASKESSGNTIYF.